Reported below is one TCR beta chain. Its antigen is unidentified. CDR1 and CDR2 (germline): SGHTA, FQGNSA. V was pared by 4 bases and J by 1 base, with 2 bases of the junction left unmatched. This CDR3 spans 15 amino acids. The source of the sample is a study of shared clonotypes between healthy human individuals. Naivety among CD8 cells was defined by CD45RO negativity and positive CCR7 selection, thereby excluding terminally differentiated effector memory CD45RA+ cells. Study-wide points: Unshared clonotypes carried lower generation probabilities than those common to all four donors. Between four donors, naive CD4 clonotypes were shared at a level of around 5.1%. Despite large depth, rarefaction showed incomplete sorted-subset sequencing. Blood alone was sampled, and tissue repertoires likely differ.

Produced via immunoSEQ multiplex PCR; TCRdb's table is partial and in-frame only. The sample includes hundreds of thousands of clones, just over 90% of them seen just once. The specimen sequenced was naive CD8+ T cells sorted from blood. The chain joins TRBV7-2 to TRBJ2-1, with 9 bases fitting TRBD2. The TCR originated in a young man in good health. The CDR3 reads CASSYSGSSYNEQFF. The CDR3 coding sequence is TGTGCCAGCAGCTATAGCGGGAGTTCCTACAATGAGCAGTTCTTC. Looking up the rest from reference TRBV7-2 and TRBJ2-1 gives the full variable domain: GAGVSQSPSNKVTEKGKDVELRCDPISGHTALYWYRQSLGQGLEFLIYFQGNSAPDKSGLPSDRFSAERTGGSVSTLTIQRTQQEDSAVYLCASSYSGSSYNEQFFGPGTRLTVL.